Below, 19 T cell receptor beta chains from the same sample are listed, as sequenced in a study of blood T cell repertoires in COVID-19. Clones were sequenced by immunoSEQ multiplex PCR, and TCRdb holds only the in-frame ones, with some missing. Of about 490,000 clones listed, approximately 83% were seen once; the top ten hold 3.2%. Sequencing used peripheral blood. The receptors stem from a human donor in a cohort sampled during active COVID-19.

This clone was seen a handful of times. CDR3 sequence: CAIRTRGSGPSGKNIQYF. The CDR3 DNA sequence: TGTGCCATCAGGACTCGAGGTAGCGGGCCATCGGGCAAAAACATTCAGTACTTC. The J gene is TRBJ2-4, the V gene TRBV10-3; 7 positions match TRBD2. V lost 6 bases and J lost 3; bases outside the gene matches: 17. In germline, CDR1 is ENHRY, CDR2 SYGVKD. There are 18 residues in the CDR3.

The chain recombines TRBV12-3 or TRBV12-4 with TRBJ1-2; the D gene is possibly TRBD1 (6 bases). Trimming removed 6 bases from V and 8 bases from J, with 13 bases in between. CDR3 length equals 12 residues. The CDR3: CASRQGLGGYTF. The CDR3 nucleotides read TGTGCCAGCAGACAGGGCCTCGGCGGCTACACCTTC.

This rearrangement joins TRBV23-1 to TRBJ2-7, with D maybe TRBD2 (6 bases). TRBV23-1 is known as an ORF, though its function is uncertain. This CDR3 is 17 amino acids long. The V end was cut by 0 bases, the J end by 2 bases, with 17 bases between. The CDR3 sequence is CASSQSRREPSTYEQYF. CDR3 DNA: TGCGCCAGCAGTCAATCTCGGAGGGAGCCATCCACCTACGAGCAGTACTTC.

This clone was detected only once. J is TRBJ2-7 and V is TRBV30; 10 bases map to TRBD1. Germline V lookup: CDR1 GTSNPN, CDR2 SVGIG (reference sequence). Trimming took 4 bases from V and 4 from J; bases not matched to a gene: 7. The CDR3 length is 14 residues. For the CDR3, the DNA is TGTGCCTGGACCCCCGGGGACAGGGGATACGAGCAGTACTTC. Its translation is CAWTPGDRGYEQYF.

Points on this clone: Other DNA sequences from this sample encode an identical CDR3 as well. The rearrangement uses TRBV7-3 and TRBJ2-6; D is undetermined. Germline V gene sequence: CDR1 SGHTA, CDR2 FQGTGA. V was clipped by 4 bases and J by 0 bases, with 4 bases between them. This CDR3 comprises 14 residues. Written as DNA, the CDR3 is TGTGCCAGCAGCTCCATCTCTGGGGCCAACGTCCTGACTTTC. Its translation is CASSSISGANVLTF. The full variable domain, completed using reference TRBV7-3 and TRBJ2-6, is GAGVSQTPSNKVTEKGKYVELRCDPISGHTALYWYRQSLGQGPEFLIYFQGTGAADDSGLPNDRFFAVRPEGSVSTLKIQRTERGDSAVYLCASSSISGANVLTFGAGSRLTVL.

The chain has TRBV7-2 and TRBJ2-7, with a tentative D call TRBD2 (5 bases). Germline lookup yields CDR1 SGHTA and CDR2 FQGNSA. Trimming stripped 1 base from V and 0 bases from J, with 7 bases between. This CDR3 has 14 residues. The CDR3: CASSLGGPSYEQYF. In nucleotides, the CDR3 is TGTGCCAGCAGCTTAGGAGGGCCCTCCTACGAGCAGTACTTC. The entire variable domain, with the rest obtained from reference TRBV7-2 and TRBJ2-7, is as follows: GAGVSQSPSNKVTEKGKDVELRCDPISGHTALYWYRQSLGQGLEFLIYFQGNSAPDKSGLPSDRFSAERTGGSVSTLTIQRTQQEDSAVYLCASSLGGPSYEQYFGPGTRLTVT.

DNA for the CDR3: TGTGCCAGCACCCCGACAGGAATCGAATCAAACACCATATATTTT. Amino acids: CASTPTGIESNTIYF. The chain uses TRBV5-8 and TRBJ1-3; D might be TRBD1 (6 bases). The CDR3 has 15 residues. Trimming pared 6 bases from V and 6 bases from J, leaving 19 bases between. Looked up from germline, CDR1 is SGHTS and CDR2 is YDEGEE.

This chain links TRBV2 with TRBJ1-1; D not certain. CDR1 SNHLY and CDR2 FYNNEI come from the germline V gene. This CDR3 is 11 amino acids long. V lost 8 bases and J lost 5, with 9 bases in between. This CDR3 is CASGRRTEAFF. CDR3 DNA sequence: TGTGCCAGCGGCCGGAGAACTGAAGCTTTCTTT.

The rearrangement uses TRBV11-2 and TRBJ2-7; 14 bases line up with TRBD2. This CDR3 contains 14 residues. The ends lost 3 bases at V and 7 bases at J; junction bases unmatched: 2. CDR1 and CDR2 (germline): SGHAT, FQNNGV. The CDR3 DNA follows: TGTGCCAGCAGCTTCAGACTAGCGGGAGGGGAGCAGTACTTC. It codes for CASSFRLAGGEQYF.

This chain joins TRBV6-5 and TRBJ1-1, with D perhaps matching TRBD1 (5 bases). CDR1 and CDR2 (germline): MNHEY, SVGAGI. CDR3 length equals 14 residues. V was shortened by 8 bases and J by 2 bases, with 15 bases between the two germline ends. Here the CDR3 DNA reads TGTGCCAGCCTTCGGTGGGGCGCCAACACTGAAGCTTTCTTT. Translating it yields CASLRWGANTEAFF.

This chain connects TRBV3-1 (or the pseudogene TRBV3-2) to TRBJ1-2; 7 nucleotides agree with TRBD1. Trimming cost V 0 bases and J 8 bases; bases outside gene matches: 12. Germline assignment: CDR1 LGHDT and CDR2 YNNKEL (reference sequence). This CDR3 spans 16 amino acids. In DNA, the CDR3 is TGTGCCAGCAGCCAAGATTCAGGGGGAGGCCCCTACGGCTACACCTTC. It encodes CASSQDSGGGPYGYTF.

The chain carries TRBV27 and TRBJ2-3; 10 nucleotides match TRBD2. After removal of 6 bases from V and 3 bases from J, the junction contained 3 bases not matched to a gene. Germline-derived CDR1 and CDR2 are MNHEY and SMNVEV (reference sequence). The CDR3 is 14 amino acids. CDR3 residues: CASRASGGTDTQYF. The CDR3 DNA reads TGTGCCAGCAGGGCTAGCGGGGGAACAGATACGCAGTATTTT.

V is TRBV25-1 and J is TRBJ1-1; D might be TRBD1 (6 bases). With 2 bases removed from V and 5 bases from J, the gap between germline ends came to 15 bases. Germline V lookup: CDR1 MGHDK, CDR2 SYGVNS. There are 15 residues in the CDR3. The CDR3 coding sequence is TGTGCCAGCAGTGAAGCGACAGGCGCTGGGACTGAAGCTTTCTTT. Translating gives CASSEATGAGTEAFF.

The chain uses TRBV7-8 and TRBJ2-5; TRBD1 is a possible D gene (5 bases). The CDR3 extends over 13 amino acids. Per the germline V gene, CDR1 is SGHVS and CDR2 is FQNEAQ. Between the trimmed V and J ends, which lost 2 bases and 4 bases, there was a span of 8 bases. The CDR3 sequence: CASSLSQGETQYF. The CDR3 DNA is TGTGCCAGCAGCTTAAGCCAGGGAGAGACCCAGTACTTC.

This rearrangement joins TRBV7-9 to TRBJ2-6; a weak D match, TRBD1 (6 bases). The CDR3 has 17 residues. Germline CDR1 and CDR2: SEHNR and FQNEAQ (reference sequence). The ends were cut back, 4 bases at V and 1 base at J, with 14 bases in the middle. CDR3 nucleotide sequence: TGTGCCAGCAGCTACCCAACAGGGAAATCTGGGGCCAACGTCCTGACTTTC. Its protein is CASSYPTGKSGANVLTF. The variable domain in full, completed from reference TRBV7-9 and TRBJ2-6, reads DTGVSQNPRHKITKRGQNVTFRCDPISEHNRLYWYRQTLGQGPEFLTYFQNEAQLEKSRLLSDRFSAERPKGSFSTLEIQRTEQGDSAMYLCASSYPTGKSGANVLTFGAGSRLTVL.

For this clone: This specimen includes other DNA sequences encoding the same CDR3. The CDR3 reads CASSYSRGNYGYTF. As DNA, the CDR3 is TGTGCCAGCAGTTACTCGAGAGGGAACTATGGCTACACCTTC. The J gene is TRBJ1-2, the V gene TRBV6-5; D is unresolved. V lost 0 bases, J lost 2 bases, and 7 bases lay in between. This CDR3 is built from 14 residues. Germline V lookup: CDR1 MNHEY, CDR2 SVGAGI.

The chain has TRBV7-9 and TRBJ1-4; 7 positions match TRBD1. The CDR3 totals 15 residues. Per the germline V gene, CDR1 is SEHNR and CDR2 is FQNEAQ (reference sequence). Trimming took 7 bases from V and 4 from J; bases not matched to a gene: 9. The CDR3 here is CASTRTTGDNEKLFF. The CDR3 nucleotides are TGTGCCAGCACCCGGACAACAGGGGATAATGAAAAACTGTTTTTT. Using reference TRBV7-9 and TRBJ1-4 for the parts outside the CDR3, the full variable domain is DTGVSQNPRHKITKRGQNVTFRCDPISEHNRLYWYRQTLGQGPEFLTYFQNEAQLEKSRLLSDRFSAERPKGSFSTLEIQRTEQGDSAMYLCASTRTTGDNEKLFFGSGTQLSVL.

The genes are TRBV10-3 and TRBJ1-1; tentatively, D is TRBD1 (6 bases). Trimming took off 8 bases at V and 1 base at J, with 26 bases between the two ends. Germline V CDR1 and CDR2: ENHRY, SYGVKD. The CDR3 length is 18 residues. The CDR3 spells CAISKSDRSNARNTEAFF. The CDR3 DNA reads as TGTGCCATCTCAAAATCTGACAGGTCAAACGCTAGGAACACTGAAGCTTTCTTT.

V and J are TRBV7-9 and TRBJ1-3, with TRBD1 identical over 7 bases. The length of the CDR3 is 17 residues. Germline V gene lookup returns CDR1 SEHNR and CDR2 FQNEAQ (reference sequence). Trimming at V came to 1 base and at J to 1 base, leaving 7 bases not matched to a gene. The CDR3 sequence: CASSLETGPFSGNTIYF. In nucleotides, the CDR3 is TGTGCCAGCAGCTTAGAGACAGGGCCTTTTTCTGGAAACACCATATATTTT.